Listed below are T cell receptor beta chains from one sample, sequenced in a study of T-cell reconstitution after alpha-beta-depleted transplantation in children. TCRdb independently ran MiXCR on the PCR reads; one entry per CDR3 protein. The sample includes hundreds of thousands of distinct CDR3 sequences, roughly 26% of them seen just once. The sequencing here drew on PBMCs, taken before TCRalphabeta/CD19-depleted stem cell transplant. The source is a girl aged 2 to 9 with Fanconi anemia, due to receive a stem cell transplant. The CDR3 runs from the conserved cysteine through the conserved F or W. A D gene is named only where the DNA matches it firmly. The size entry is marked missing in some rows and otherwise reads once, few, many or a size class.

j_call: TRBJ2-5
d_call: TRBD2
clone_size: many
v_call: TRBV20-1
cdr3_aa: CSASLLAGGPRGETQYF
cdr3_nt: TGCAGTGCTAGTTTACTAGCGGGAGGGCCGCGTGGGGAGACCCAGTACTTC

j_call: TRBJ2-7
d_call: -
clone_size: many
v_call: TRBV12-3/TRBV12-4
cdr3_aa: CASSFGSEQYF
cdr3_nt: TGTGCCAGCAGTTTCGGTAGCGAGCAGTACTTC

j_call: TRBJ1-1
d_call: TRBD1
clone_size: many
v_call: TRBV12-3/TRBV12-4
cdr3_aa: CASSDGTGMNTEAFF
cdr3_nt: TGTGCCAGCAGTGACGGGACAGGGATGAACACTGAAGCTTTCTTT

j_call: TRBJ1-2
d_call: -
clone_size: few
v_call: TRBV29-1
cdr3_aa: CSVGVGAENGYTF
cdr3_nt: TGCAGCGTAGGCGTGGGCGCGGAGAATGGCTACACCTTC

j_call: TRBJ2-1
d_call: -
clone_size: -
v_call: TRBV20-1
cdr3_aa: CSPSAGAGNEQFF
cdr3_nt: TGCAGTCCGTCGGCAGGGGCTGGAAATGAGCAGTTCTTC

j_call: TRBJ2-7
d_call: TRBD1
clone_size: many
v_call: TRBV5-6
cdr3_aa: CASSLSGTGGAYTYEQYF
cdr3_nt: TGTGCCAGCAGCTTGTCCGGGACAGGGGGCGCATATACCTACGAGCAGTACTTC

j_call: TRBJ2-3
d_call: TRBD2
clone_size: many
v_call: TRBV6-5
cdr3_aa: CASSRPSGREGDTQYF
cdr3_nt: TGTGCCAGCAGTAGACCTAGCGGGAGGGAAGGAGATACGCAGTATTTT

j_call: TRBJ1-1
d_call: -
clone_size: -
v_call: TRBV25-1
cdr3_aa: CASSATNPEQGNTEAFF
cdr3_nt: TGTGCCAGCAGCGCCACAAACCCGGAACAGGGAAACACTGAAGCTTTCTTT

j_call: TRBJ2-1
d_call: -
clone_size: many
v_call: TRBV4-1
cdr3_aa: CASSQDAAWNEQFF
cdr3_nt: TGCGCCAGCAGCCAAGATGCAGCGTGGAATGAGCAGTTCTTC

j_call: TRBJ2-2
d_call: -
clone_size: few
v_call: TRBV5-6
cdr3_aa: CASSSPEDTGELFF
cdr3_nt: TGTGCCAGCAGCTCCCCGGAGGACACCGGGGAGCTGTTTTTT

j_call: TRBJ2-1
d_call: TRBD2
clone_size: -
v_call: TRBV28
cdr3_aa: CASSFSGGTNYNEQFF
cdr3_nt: TGTGCCAGCAGTTTTTCGGGAGGCACCAATTACAATGAGCAGTTCTTC

j_call: TRBJ2-3
d_call: TRBD1
clone_size: few
v_call: TRBV15
cdr3_aa: CATSRTGWNTDTQYF
cdr3_nt: TGTGCCACCAGCAGGACAGGGTGGAACACAGATACGCAGTATTTT

j_call: TRBJ1-3
d_call: TRBD1
clone_size: -
v_call: TRBV20-1
cdr3_aa: CSATFPDRAGNTIYF
cdr3_nt: TGCAGTGCTACCTTCCCAGACAGGGCTGGAAACACCATATATTTT

j_call: TRBJ2-3
d_call: -
clone_size: many
v_call: TRBV11-2
cdr3_aa: CASSPIRGWADTQYF
cdr3_nt: TGTGCCAGCAGCCCGATTAGGGGGTGGGCAGATACGCAGTATTTT

j_call: TRBJ2-1
d_call: -
clone_size: -
v_call: TRBV7-9
cdr3_aa: CASRSAFDEQFF
cdr3_nt: TGTGCCAGCAGATCGGCTTTCGATGAGCAGTTCTTC

j_call: TRBJ2-1
d_call: TRBD1
clone_size: -
v_call: TRBV6-5
cdr3_aa: CASSFVAGQDEQFF
cdr3_nt: TGTGCCAGCAGTTTTGTCGCGGGACAGGATGAGCAGTTCTTC

j_call: TRBJ1-2
d_call: TRBD1
clone_size: few
v_call: TRBV29-1
cdr3_aa: CSVNQDRRGYGYTF
cdr3_nt: TGCAGCGTTAACCAGGACAGGCGTGGCTATGGCTACACCTTC

j_call: TRBJ2-7
d_call: TRBD2
clone_size: few
v_call: TRBV20-1
cdr3_aa: CSASWASGPYEQYF
cdr3_nt: TGCAGTGCTAGTTGGGCTAGCGGCCCCTACGAGCAGTACTTC

j_call: TRBJ2-3
d_call: -
clone_size: -
v_call: TRBV7-3
cdr3_aa: CASRKYSTDTQYF
cdr3_nt: TGTGCCAGCAGGAAGTATAGCACAGATACGCAGTATTTT

j_call: TRBJ2-7
d_call: TRBD2
clone_size: -
v_call: TRBV9
cdr3_aa: CASSPGLAGLYEQYF
cdr3_nt: TGTGCCAGCAGCCCCGGACTAGCGGGCCTCTACGAGCAGTACTTC